A single sample gave rise to the 31 T cell receptor beta chains below, sequenced in a study of chemoradiotherapy in HPV16-positive cancers. Assay: immunoSEQ multiplex PCR; the TCRdb copy retains only in-frame clones and omits some. Among some 13,000 clones listed, around 90% were seen once. Specimen: blood, collected from a patient who underwent chemoradiotherapy. The receptors stem from a human donor with HPV-associated anogenital cancer.

The V gene is TRBV5-1, the J gene TRBJ2-5; 9 nucleotides align to TRBD2. The germline V gene has CDR1 SGHRS and CDR2 YFSETQ. The CDR3 totals 15 residues. V trimming: 3 bases; J trimming: 5 bases; junction bases outside the gene matches: 8. For the CDR3, the DNA is TGCGCCAGCAGCTCTTCTAGCGGGGCGGGGGAGACCCAGTACTTC. Translating it yields CASSSSSGAGETQYF. Drawing the rest from reference TRBV5-1 and TRBJ2-5, the complete variable domain is KAGVTQTPRYLIKTRGQQVTLSCSPISGHRSVSWYQQTPGQGLQFLFEYFSETQRNKGNFPGRFSGRQFSNSRSEMNVSTLELGDSALYLCASSSSSGAGETQYFGPGTRLLVL.

This chain joins TRBV28 and TRBJ1-2; no definite D call. Trimming removed 5 bases from V and 5 bases from J, with 6 bases in between. Germline lookup yields CDR1 MDHEN and CDR2 SYDVKM. The CDR3 runs to 11 residues. The CDR3 bases are TGTGCCAGCAGTACAAGATATGGCTACACCTTC. It translates to CASSTRYGYTF.

The genes are TRBV7-6 and TRBJ1-1, with a weak D call TRBD1 (6 bases). The CDR3 sequence is 14 residues long. V dropped 8 bases and J dropped 1 base, with 14 bases sitting between them. The germline CDR1 and CDR2 sequences are SGHVS and FNYEAQ. CDR3 in amino acids: CASSPGHKNTEAFF. The CDR3 DNA is TGTGCCAGCTCTCCGGGACACAAGAACACTGAAGCTTTCTTT.

The chain combines TRBV27 with TRBJ1-2; no firm D call. With 5 bases removed from V and 4 bases from J, the gap between germline ends came to 11 bases. The germline V gene encodes CDR1 MNHEY and CDR2 SMNVEV (reference sequence). The CDR3 length is 13 residues. CDR3 coding DNA: TGTGCCAGCAGTATCCGGTTTGGCTATGGCTACACCTTC. Protein product: CASSIRFGYGYTF.

This chain connects TRBV5-1 to TRBJ1-2; the D is unclear. Trimming shortened V by 5 bases and J by 2 bases, and 13 bases separated the two germline ends. The CDR3 runs 14 residues. CDR1 is SGHRS and CDR2 is YFSETQ in the germline V gene. CDR3 bases: TGCGCCAGCAGTCCCGTTGACAAGAACTATGGCTACACCTTC. It is translated as CASSPVDKNYGYTF.

This clone appeared a single time. This chain connects TRBV7-2 to TRBJ2-7; 8 bases match TRBD2. After removal of 0 bases from V and 2 bases from J, the junction contained 3 bases not matched to a gene. The CDR3 is made up of 15 amino acids. The germline gives CDR1 SGHTA, CDR2 FQGNSA. The CDR3 is CASSLATGLAYEQYF. CDR3 in DNA: TGTGCCAGCAGCTTAGCAACGGGACTAGCCTACGAGCAGTACTTC.

This chain uses TRBV7-2 with TRBJ2-2; TRBD2 is a possible D gene (6 bases). Germline V gives CDR1 SGHTA, CDR2 FQGNSA. This CDR3 is built from 15 residues. Trimming left V 3 bases short and J 7 bases short, with 15 bases between. CDR3 DNA: TGTGCCAGCAGCTTGGTAACGGGGGAAGGCGGGGAGCTGTTTTTT. Translating gives CASSLVTGEGGELFF.

The J gene is TRBJ1-2, the V gene TRBV4-1, with unresolved D. CDR1 and CDR2 (germline): MGHRA, YSYEKL. Trimming left V 6 bases short and J 4 bases short, with 12 bases between. The CDR3 runs 13 residues. The CDR3 DNA follows: TGCGCCAGCAGGGGAGGAGAGGCCTATGGCTACACCTTC. Its translation: CASRGGEAYGYTF.

The genes are TRBV10-3 and TRBJ2-3, with 7 bases identical to TRBD1. The germline V gene encodes CDR1 ENHRY and CDR2 SYGVKD. The CDR3 covers 14 residues. J gave up 4 bases and V 6 bases, and 7 bases lay outside the gene matches. The CDR3 sequence is CAIRARQGPDTQYF. The CDR3 DNA is TGTGCCATCAGGGCTAGACAGGGACCAGATACGCAGTATTTT.

The chain combines TRBV19 with TRBJ1-1; weak D call: TRBD1 (5 bases). The CDR3 covers 15 residues. Trimming pared 4 bases from V and 5 bases from J, leaving 17 bases between. Germline-derived CDR1 and CDR2 are LNHDA and SQIVND (reference sequence). CDR3 nucleotide sequence: TGTGCCAGTAGTACAGACTCAGGGACTACGACTGAAGCTTTCTTT. This sequence encodes CASSTDSGTTTEAFF.

The V call is TRBV6-1, the J call TRBJ2-1; the match to TRBD2 covers 14 bases. From germline, CDR1 is MNHNS and CDR2 SASEGT. The CDR3 runs 16 residues. V lost 3 bases to trimming and J lost 9 bases; unmatched junction nucleotides: 7. CDR3 sequence: CASSDLGGLAGGEQFF. In DNA, the CDR3 is TGTGCCAGCAGTGATTTAGGTGGACTAGCGGGGGGTGAGCAGTTCTTC.

This sequence joins TRBV5-1 and TRBJ2-2; 8 nucleotides match TRBD1. Per germline, CDR1 SGHRS and CDR2 YFSETQ. V lost 4 bases and J lost 3; bases outside the gene matches: 5. The CDR3 totals 15 residues. The CDR3 here is CASSASTGDTGELFF. In nucleotides, the CDR3 is TGCGCCAGCAGCGCTTCGACAGGGGACACCGGGGAGCTGTTTTTT.

This rearrangement joins TRBV6-1 to TRBJ2-5; TRBD1 matches at 9 bases. CDR1 and CDR2 from the germline V gene are MNHNS and SASEGT. The V segment lost 3 bases and the J segment 5 bases; nucleotides outside the gene matches: 10. The CDR3 runs to 16 residues. The CDR3 sequence is CASSDLGTGNWETQYF. The CDR3 nucleotides are TGTGCCAGCAGTGACCTCGGGACAGGGAATTGGGAGACCCAGTACTTC.

This chain links TRBV30 with TRBJ1-3; D remains unclear. Germline V gives CDR1 GTSNPN, CDR2 SVGIG (reference sequence). Trimming stripped 0 bases from V and 2 bases from J, with 8 bases between. The CDR3 totals 14 residues. The CDR3 protein is CAWSVHTAGNTIYF. In nucleotides, the CDR3 is TGTGCCTGGAGTGTACACACGGCTGGAAACACCATATATTTT.

V and J are TRBV6-5 and TRBJ1-1, with D unclear. Trimming pared 0 bases from V and 7 bases from J, leaving 12 bases between. From germline, CDR1 is MNHEY and CDR2 SVGAGI. The CDR3 sequence is 14 residues long. The CDR3 region is CASSYSIRAGEAFF. The DNA of the CDR3 is TGTGCCAGCAGTTACTCGATAAGGGCCGGTGAAGCTTTCTTT.

The chain combines TRBV14 with TRBJ2-5; D may be TRBD1 or TRBD2 (5 bases each). There are 15 residues in the CDR3. V dropped 4 bases and J dropped 2 bases, with 14 bases sitting between them. In germline, CDR1 is SGHDN, CDR2 FVKESK. DNA of the CDR3: TGTGCCAGCAGCCCGGGACGGAGGATACAAGAGACCCAGTACTTC. It specifies CASSPGRRIQETQYF.

The chain joins TRBV7-9 to TRBJ1-2; unclear D gene. The V end lost 1 base, the J end lost 4 bases, and 13 bases lay between the germline ends. Looked up from germline, CDR1 is SEHNR and CDR2 is FQNEAQ (reference sequence). This CDR3 has 15 amino acids. The CDR3 region is CASSLELGISYGYTF. The CDR3 nucleotides are TGTGCCAGCAGCTTAGAGCTTGGGATTTCCTATGGCTACACCTTC.

V is TRBV5-8 and J is TRBJ1-1; D gene unclear. This CDR3 comprises 15 residues. Germline CDR1 is SGHTS and CDR2 is YDEGEE. V lost 2 bases and J 5 bases, leaving 16 bases between the germline ends. As DNA, the CDR3 is TGTGCCAGCAGCTTCCACGGACGGGGTAAAACTGAAGCTTTCTTT. Its translation: CASSFHGRGKTEAFF.

V usage is TRBV6-4 and J usage is TRBJ2-7; D is uncertain. Germline lookup yields CDR1 MRHNA and CDR2 SNTAGT. V lost 0 bases to trimming and J lost 4 bases, with 16 bases between them. The CDR3 is 16 amino acids. The CDR3 sequence is CASSDSDRLTNYEQYV. As DNA, the CDR3 is TGTGCCAGCAGTGACTCGGATCGTCTAACTAATTACGAGCAGTACGTC.

This rearrangement joins TRBV14 to TRBJ1-6; weak D call: TRBD1 (6 bases). V lost 2 bases and J lost 9, with 20 bases in between. CDR1 and CDR2 from the germline V gene are SGHDN and FVKESK. CDR3 length: 17 amino acids. CDR3: CASSQIGTLSVRSPLHF. CDR3 bases: TGTGCCAGCAGCCAAATAGGGACACTTTCTGTCCGTTCACCCCTCCACTTT.

The chain is built from TRBV5-6 and TRBJ1-2, with no clear D. CDR1 SGHDT and CDR2 YYEEEE come from the germline V gene. The V and J ends lost 0 bases and 0 bases respectively, with 9 bases between them. CDR3 length equals 15 residues. CDR3 bases: TGTGCCAGCAGCTTGGGCTCGGTTACTAACTATGGCTACACCTTC. Its protein is CASSLGSVTNYGYTF.

This sequence joins TRBV5-8 and TRBJ2-1; 8 bases are shared with TRBD1. This CDR3 comprises 15 residues. V was pared by 7 bases and J by 0 bases, with 6 bases of the junction left unmatched. Per the germline V gene, CDR1 is SGHTS and CDR2 is YDEGEE. The CDR3, as DNA: TGTGCCAGCTCACCACAGGGGGGCTCCTACAATGAGCAGTTCTTC. Amino acids: CASSPQGGSYNEQFF. Looking up the rest from reference TRBV5-8 and TRBJ2-1 gives the full variable domain: EAGVTQSPTHLIKTRGQQATLRCSPISGHTSVYWYQQALGLGLQFLLWYDEGEERNRGNFPPRFSGRQFPNYSSELNVNALELEDSALYLCASSPQGGSYNEQFFGPGTRLTVL.

The rearrangement links TRBV5-6 to TRBJ1-4, with TRBD1 as a possible D gene (5 bases). Between the trimmed V and J ends, which lost 3 bases and 10 bases, there was a span of 16 bases. CDR3 size: 14 residues. Germline CDR1 SGHDT, CDR2 YYEEEE. For the CDR3, the DNA is TGTGCCAGCAGCTCGACAGCCTTTAAGGGAAAACTGTTTTTT. Protein sequence: CASSSTAFKGKLFF.

This chain connects TRBV29-1 to TRBJ2-7; D possibly corresponds to TRBD1 (6 bases). The CDR3 extends over 12 amino acids. CDR1 is SQVTM and CDR2 is ANQGSEA in the germline V gene. The V gene lost 6 bases and the J gene lost 6 bases, with 15 bases spanning the gap. CDR3 sequence (DNA): TGCAGCGTATCCAGGGGTAACGGCGAGCAGTACTTC. It specifies CSVSRGNGEQYF.

This clone was seen just once. V usage is TRBV6-1 and J usage is TRBJ1-5; 9 bases fit TRBD1. The CDR3 runs to 14 residues. The trim removed 4 bases at V and 2 bases at J, leaving 0 bases unmatched. The germline V gene encodes CDR1 MNHNS and CDR2 SASEGT. The CDR3 DNA reads TGTGCCAGCAGTGGGACAGGGGGCAATCAGCCCCAGCATTTT. Translating gives CASSGTGGNQPQHF.

This sequence joins TRBV5-1 and TRBJ1-4; tentatively, D is TRBD1 (5 bases). The V end was cut by 0 bases, the J end by 2 bases, with 8 bases between. The CDR3 covers 15 residues. Germline V gene sequence: CDR1 SGHRS, CDR2 YFSETQ. In DNA form, the CDR3 reads TGCGCCAGCAGCTTGGTTGGGGGGACTAATGAAAAACTGTTTTTT. Translation: CASSLVGGTNEKLFF.

Only one count was recorded for this clone. The rearrangement joins TRBV19 to TRBJ2-2, with a possible D match to TRBD2 (6 bases). The germline gives CDR1 LNHDA, CDR2 SQIVND (reference sequence). V lost 4 bases to trimming and J lost 7 bases, with 16 bases between them. The CDR3 consists of 15 residues. CDR3 residues: CASSKTGLPSGELFF. The CDR3 DNA reads as TGTGCCAGTAGTAAAACGGGACTTCCCAGCGGGGAGCTGTTTTTT. Drawing the rest from reference TRBV19 and TRBJ2-2, the complete variable domain is DGGITQSPKYLFRKEGQNVTLSCEQNLNHDAMYWYRQDPGQGLRLIYYSQIVNDFQKGDIAEGYSVSREKKESFPLTVTSAQKNPTAFYLCASSKTGLPSGELFFGEGSRLTVL.

This chain joins TRBV18 and TRBJ1-1; D gene unclear. This CDR3 region has 18 residues. Germline V gene data show CDR1 as KGHSH and CDR2 as LQKENI. The V gene lost 3 bases and the J gene lost 2 bases, with 22 bases spanning the gap. The CDR3 nucleotides are TGTGCCAGCTCACCGATTGGAACCCGGACCTCACGAAACACTGAAGCTTTCTTT. It encodes CASSPIGTRTSRNTEAFF.

In its sample, this clone was seen a few times. V usage is TRBV6-5 and J usage is TRBJ1-2; D not certain. The germline V gene encodes CDR1 MNHEY and CDR2 SVGAGI. The CDR3 covers 14 residues. Trimming stripped 5 bases from V and 7 bases from J, with 17 bases between. CDR3 protein: CASSPNTAGGGYTF. The CDR3, as DNA: TGTGCCAGCAGTCCAAATACAGCGGGCGGTGGCTACACCTTC.

V is TRBV10-3 and J is TRBJ2-5; D unclear. The CDR3 loop spans 15 amino acids. Germline V gene lookup returns CDR1 ENHRY and CDR2 SYGVKD. Trimming removed 3 bases at V and 5 bases at J, with 16 bases between. CDR3: CAISEGSGNGETQYF. The CDR3 DNA reads as TGTGCCATCAGTGAAGGATCTGGGAATGGGGAGACCCAGTACTTC.

The chain employs TRBV4-2 and TRBJ2-7; D call uncertain. The V end was cut by 0 bases, the J end by 6 bases, with 9 bases between. The germline CDR1 and CDR2 sequences are LGHNA and YNFKEQ. This CDR3 is built from 13 residues. The DNA for the CDR3 is TGTGCCAGCAGCCAAGAAATTCTGGGCGAGCAGTACGTC. Its translation: CASSQEILGEQYV.